Each of the 30 T cell receptor beta chains below was sequenced from the same sample in a study of T cell clonotyping in hematopoietic cell transplantation. Profiling relied on immunoSEQ multiplex PCR, and the TCRdb table lists in-frame clones only, not all of them. The repertoire consists of over 7,000 clones, with more than 75% occurring once and the leading ten covering 6% to 8.5%. Sample time point: recipient sample about 28 days before transplant, after cytoreduction. The sequencing used peripheral blood mononuclear cells, collected before stem cell transplant. The receptors here all came from a man in his sixties with acute myeloid leukemia. Some clones in this sample may be carry-over from other donors' samples.

This chain connects TRBV5-1 to TRBJ2-3, with TRBD2 matching 14 bases. The J segment lost 3 bases and the V segment lost 4 bases, leaving 7 bases of the junction unmatched. Germline CDR1 SGHRS, CDR2 YFSETQ. The CDR3 has 17 amino acids. CDR3 DNA: TGCGCCAGCAGCATGGGGACTAGCGGGGGCTTGACAGATACGCAGTATTTT. This codes for CASSMGTSGGLTDTQYF. Drawing the rest from reference TRBV5-1 and TRBJ2-3, the complete variable domain is KAGVTQTPRYLIKTRGQQVTLSCSPISGHRSVSWYQQTPGQGLQFLFEYFSETQRNKGNFPGRFSGRQFSNSRSEMNVSTLELGDSALYLCASSMGTSGGLTDTQYFGPGTRLTVL.

This sequence joins TRBV5-1 and TRBJ2-3; 9 bases match TRBD1. The CDR3 spans 16 residues. V trimming: 1 base; J trimming: 1 base; junction bases outside the gene matches: 4. Per the germline V gene, CDR1 is SGHRS and CDR2 is YFSETQ. The CDR3 DNA is TGCGCCAGCAGCTTGCGACAGGGGGGAGGCACAGATACGCAGTATTTT. Protein sequence: CASSLRQGGGTDTQYF.

This clone was seen a single time. The J gene is TRBJ1-5, the V gene TRBV7-8; the D gene is possibly TRBD1 (6 bases). This CDR3 region has 15 residues. Germline V gene data show CDR1 as SGHVS and CDR2 as FQNEAQ. The V end was cut by 5 bases, the J end by 2 bases, with 13 bases between. The CDR3 DNA reads as TGTGCCAGCAGCCGGACTTGGACAGGCAATCAGCCCCAGCATTTT. This translates into CASSRTWTGNQPQHF.

The chain uses TRBV28 and TRBJ2-5; D possibly corresponds to TRBD2 (5 bases). Germline CDR1 reads MDHEN; CDR2 reads SYDVKM. V gave up 8 bases and J gave up 4 bases, with 11 bases separating them. The CDR3 sequence is 12 residues long. CDR3 region: CASRTSLETQYF. CDR3 nucleotide sequence: TGTGCCAGCCGCACTAGTTTAGAGACCCAGTACTTC.

The J gene is TRBJ2-1, the V gene TRBV7-2; 13 nucleotides align to TRBD2. After removal of 5 bases from V and 10 bases from J, the junction contained 5 bases not matched to a gene. Per germline, CDR1 SGHTA and CDR2 FQGNSA. This CDR3 spans 14 amino acids. CDR3 DNA: TGTGCCAGCAGCCCGGGACTAGCGGGGCGAGAGCAGTTCTTC. Its protein is CASSPGLAGREQFF. Filled out from reference TRBV7-2 and TRBJ2-1, the complete variable domain reads GAGVSQSPSNKVTEKGKDVELRCDPISGHTALYWYRQSLGQGLEFLIYFQGNSAPDKSGLPSDRFSAERTGGSVSTLTIQRTQQEDSAVYLCASSPGLAGREQFFGPGTRLTVL.

This rearrangement joins TRBV7-6 to TRBJ1-2; D possibly corresponds to TRBD1 (6 bases). V lost 4 bases and J lost 3, with 15 bases in between. The CDR3 has 15 amino acids. CDR1 is SGHVS and CDR2 is FNYEAQ in the germline V gene. The CDR3 region has the DNA TGTGCCAGCAGCTCATCACCGGGACAAGACTATGGCTACACCTTC. Translated: CASSSSPGQDYGYTF.

The genes are TRBV29-1 and TRBJ2-4; 9 positions match TRBD1. Germline loops: CDR1 SQVTM, CDR2 ANQGSEA. This CDR3 comprises 15 residues. V lost 1 base and J lost 6; bases outside the gene matches: 7. As DNA, the CDR3 is TGCAGCGTTGAAGTGGACAGGGGAGTCGGAAACATTCAGTACTTC. This encodes CSVEVDRGVGNIQYF.

The genes are TRBV6-6 and TRBJ2-2; D unclear. Looked up from germline, CDR1 is MNHNY and CDR2 is SVGAGI (reference sequence). Trimming stripped 6 bases from V and 0 bases from J, with 8 bases between. CDR3 length: 14 amino acids. This CDR3 is CASSFGTNTGELFF. CDR3 in DNA: TGTGCCAGCAGCTTTGGAACGAACACCGGGGAGCTGTTTTTT.

This clone was observed a few times. The genes are TRBV5-4 and TRBJ2-7; 14 bases are a match to TRBD2. Germline CDR1 and CDR2: SGHNT and YYREEE (reference sequence). Losses at the gene ends were 4 bases for V and 4 bases for J; bases not matched to a gene: 4. The CDR3 sequence is 15 residues long. CDR3 nucleotide sequence: TGTGCCAGCAGCCCGGGACTAGCGGGAGTGTACGAGCAGTACTTC. It specifies CASSPGLAGVYEQYF. The full variable domain, its missing parts supplied by reference TRBV5-4 and TRBJ2-7, is ETGVTQSPTHLIKTRGQQVTLRCSSQSGHNTVSWYQQALGQGPQFIFQYYREEENGRGNFPPRFSGLQFPNYSSELNVNALELDDSALYLCASSPGLAGVYEQYFGPGTRLTVT.

This clone was recorded once. The genes are TRBV1 and TRBJ1-5. TRBV1 is tagged as a pseudogene. This CDR3 region has 19 residues. CDR3 in amino acids: CTSSQDFMGGYEGNQPQHF. The CDR3 nucleotides read TGCACCAGCAGCCAGGATTTTATGGGGGGTTACGAGGGCAATCAGCCCCAGCATTTT.

The rearrangement uses TRBV5-1 and TRBJ2-3; 7 bases map to TRBD2. CDR1 SGHRS and CDR2 YFSETQ come from the germline V gene. J was trimmed by 4 bases and V by 3 bases; bases with no gene match: 8. There are 15 residues in the CDR3. CDR3 residues: CASSSDGGYSDTQYF. CDR3 in DNA: TGCGCCAGCAGCTCGGACGGGGGGTATTCAGATACGCAGTATTTT.

The chain recombines TRBV7-8 with TRBJ1-5; 8 bases line up with TRBD1. The CDR3 extends over 17 amino acids. Germline V gene data show CDR1 as SGHVS and CDR2 as FQNEAQ. J lost 0 bases, V lost 4 bases, and 8 bases had no gene match. CDR3 DNA sequence: TGTGCCAGCAGCTCAGACAGGGGATATTATAGCAATCAGCCCCAGCATTTT. Translation gives CASSSDRGYYSNQPQHF.

The chain combines TRBV11-2 with TRBJ2-1, with D perhaps given as TRBD1 or TRBD2 (5 bases each). CDR3 length: 14 residues. Germline values: CDR1 SGHAT, CDR2 FQNNGV. Deletions cut 5 bases from V and 4 bases from J, with 12 bases between. The CDR3 DNA sequence: TGTGCCAGCAGCCGCCCCGAGGGGTACAATGAGCAGTTCTTC. Protein: CASSRPEGYNEQFF.

The rearrangement uses TRBV19 and TRBJ1-1, with 8 bases that match TRBD1. Looked up from germline, CDR1 is LNHDA and CDR2 is SQIVND (reference sequence). The CDR3 runs to 13 residues. Trimming removed 7 bases from V and 6 bases from J; junction bases left unmatched: 7. Written as DNA, the CDR3 is TGTGCCAGTAAGGAGACAGGGGCCTCTGAAGCTTTCTTT. It is translated as CASKETGASEAFF.

CDR3 DNA: TGCAGCGTTGCCCGGGACAGCAATCAGCCCCAGCATTTT. Translation gives CSVARDSNQPQHF. The chain employs TRBV29-1 and TRBJ1-5; maybe TRBD1 (5 bases). This CDR3 comprises 13 residues. V was cut by 4 bases and J by 1 base, with 8 bases left in between. Germline V gene lookup returns CDR1 SQVTM and CDR2 ANQGSEA.

CDR3: CASGDKKYYGYTF. The CDR3 DNA follows: TGTGCCAGCGGCGACAAGAAATACTATGGCTACACCTTC. V and J are TRBV6-1 and TRBJ1-2; D gene uncertain. This CDR3 region has 13 residues. The germline V gene has CDR1 MNHNS and CDR2 SASEGT. The V end lost 8 bases, the J end lost 3 bases, and 13 bases lay between the germline ends.

The chain couples TRBV10-3 to TRBJ1-2; 7 bases align to TRBD1. Losses at the gene ends were 4 bases for V and 5 bases for J; bases not matched to a gene: 1. The CDR3 runs 12 residues. The germline gives CDR1 ENHRY, CDR2 SYGVKD. CDR3 sequence (DNA): TGTGCCATCAGTGGGGACAGTTATGGCTACACCTTC. Its translation: CAISGDSYGYTF.

The gene calls are TRBV2 and TRBJ2-1, with D perhaps matching TRBD1 (5 bases). V lost 7 bases to trimming and J lost 9 bases, with 16 bases between them. Germline V gene sequence: CDR1 SNHLY, CDR2 FYNNEI. The CDR3 runs 13 residues. CDR3 amino acids: CASKRGRQGEQFF. The CDR3 DNA reads as TGTGCCAGCAAAAGGGGAAGACAAGGTGAGCAGTTCTTC.

This chain links TRBV9 with TRBJ2-3; TRBD1 might be the D (6 bases). Germline V gene data show CDR1 as SGDLS and CDR2 as YYNGEE. Trimming shortened V by 3 bases and J by 2 bases, and 10 bases separated the two germline ends. There are 14 residues in the CDR3. CDR3 loop: CASSAGQHTDTQYF. The CDR3 region has the DNA TGTGCCAGCAGCGCTGGACAGCACACAGATACGCAGTATTTT.

The chain uses TRBV6-5 and TRBJ2-1; tentative D call: TRBD2 (5 bases). Germline CDR1 MNHEY, CDR2 SVGAGI. CDR3 length: 15 residues. V dropped 7 bases and J dropped 1 base, with 14 bases sitting between them. The CDR3 reads CASTRAAASYNEQFF. The DNA for the CDR3 is TGTGCCAGCACAAGAGCGGCGGCGTCCTACAATGAGCAGTTCTTC.

The chain uses TRBV5-1 and TRBJ2-1; 8 positions agree with TRBD2. CDR1 is SGHRS, CDR2 YFSETQ, per germline. This CDR3 has 13 residues. Trimming cost V 4 bases and J 15 bases; bases outside gene matches: 12. This CDR3 reads CASSPMPSGSGFF. The CDR3 DNA reads as TGCGCCAGCAGCCCCATGCCCAGCGGGAGCGGGTTCTTC.

The V gene is TRBV11-2, the J gene TRBJ2-7; TRBD2 might be the D (6 bases). The CDR3 loop spans 14 amino acids. CDR1 SGHAT and CDR2 FQNNGV come from the germline V gene. V was cut by 3 bases and J by 0 bases, with 9 bases left in between. The CDR3 loop is CASSLDGSSYEQYF. The CDR3 coding sequence is TGTGCCAGCAGCTTGGACGGGAGCTCCTACGAGCAGTACTTC.

V is TRBV9 and J is TRBJ1-2; a weak D match, TRBD1 (6 bases). This CDR3 is 15 amino acids long. Trimming cost V 0 bases and J 4 bases, with 13 bases left between them. The germline V gene encodes CDR1 SGDLS and CDR2 YYNGEE. CDR3: CASSVGDRLRYGYTF. CDR3 DNA: TGTGCCAGCAGCGTAGGCGACAGGTTACGCTATGGCTACACCTTC.

This clone has a single count. V gene TRBV4-1 combines with J gene TRBJ2-5, with TRBD2 matching over 8 bases. CDR3 size: 18 residues. From germline, CDR1 is MGHRA and CDR2 YSYEKL. After removal of 6 bases from V and 2 bases from J, the junction contained 17 bases not matched to a gene. The CDR3 here is CASSQLGLAGRDQETQYF. The CDR3 bases are TGCGCCAGCAGTCAACTAGGACTAGCTGGCAGAGATCAAGAGACCCAGTACTTC.

V and J are TRBV6-6 and TRBJ1-1; perhaps TRBD1 as D (5 bases). This CDR3 spans 16 amino acids. V was pared by 2 bases and J by 4 bases, with 17 bases between. CDR1 and CDR2 from the germline V gene are MNHNY and SVGAGI (reference sequence). The CDR3 DNA sequence: TGTGCCAGCAGTTACCGGATACGGGGGGGTGGCACTGAAGCTTTCTTT. This encodes CASSYRIRGGGTEAFF.

The chain has TRBV10-1 and TRBJ2-5, with a tentative D call TRBD1 (5 bases). Germline lookup yields CDR1 WNHNN and CDR2 SYGVQD (reference sequence). This CDR3 comprises 13 residues. V was trimmed by 8 bases and J by 1 base, leaving 11 bases between them. The CDR3 DNA is TGCGCCAGCGGCCAGGGCCCCCAAGAGACCCAGTACTTC. This sequence encodes CASGQGPQETQYF.

The V and J genes are TRBV28 and TRBJ1-2; D is unresolved. The germline V gene encodes CDR1 MDHEN and CDR2 SYDVKM. V gave up 6 bases and J gave up 5 bases, with 19 bases separating them. CDR3 length: 15 residues. The CDR3, as DNA: TGTGCCAGCAGCCCAACCGGGGTTAGTTGGTATGGCTACACCTTC. Protein sequence: CASSPTGVSWYGYTF.

The rearrangement joins TRBV6-1 to TRBJ1-1; D not resolved. The CDR3 has 11 residues. With 9 bases removed from V and 6 bases from J, the gap between germline ends came to 11 bases. Per germline, CDR1 MNHNS and CDR2 SASEGT. The CDR3 here is CASVDSSEAFF. The CDR3 DNA reads TGTGCCAGTGTAGACTCTTCTGAAGCTTTCTTT.

The chain couples TRBV6-5 to TRBJ2-7; D is uncertain. The germline CDR1 and CDR2 sequences are MNHEY and SVGAGI. The CDR3 extends over 11 amino acids. V was clipped by 6 bases and J by 5 bases, with 8 bases between them. The CDR3 reads CASRGLDEQYF. For the CDR3, the DNA is TGTGCCAGCAGGGGGTTAGACGAGCAGTACTTC.

CDR3 sequence reads: CASSPDLGAGEQYF. The CDR3 nucleotides read TGTGCCAGCTCCCCGGATTTGGGGGCGGGTGAGCAGTACTTC. The genes are TRBV18 and TRBJ2-7; D is possibly TRBD1 (6 bases). Germline V gene sequence: CDR1 KGHSH, CDR2 LQKENI. CDR3 length: 14 residues. Deletions cut 6 bases from V and 7 bases from J, with 19 bases between. Variable domain in full (rest from reference TRBV18 and TRBJ2-7): NAGVMQNPRHLVRRRGQEARLRCSPMKGHSHVYWYRQLPEEGLKFMVYLQKENIIDESGMPKERFSAEFPKEGPSILRIQQVVRGDSAAYFCASSPDLGAGEQYFGPGTRLTVT.